This T cell receptor (beta chain) was observed in a study of CD8 T cells in Susac syndrome. Overall study results and limits: Acknowledgment was made by the study that its TCR sequencing and HLA analysis involved a relatively small number of individuals.

Points on this clonotype: Its specificity is not known.

Germline values: CDR1 LGHDT, CDR2 YNNKEL (reference sequence). The ends were cut back, 4 bases at V and 1 base at J, with 13 bases in the middle. The CDR3 runs to 15 residues. RNA was extracted with the RNeasy kit, and a quantity of 0.5 to 1 ug was reverse transcribed using random hexamers. An immunoSEQ multiplex PCR generated amplified TCR beta CDR3 products spanning 54 Vbeta and 13 Jbeta. TCRdb processed the immunoSEQ multiplex PCR reads anew with MiXCR; each CDR3 protein has one entry. The sample shows around 200,000 distinct CDR3 sequences, 95% of them seen only once. Sequencing of TCR beta was carried out in blood CD8+ and CD4+ T cells. In contrast to the negatively isolated CD8+ and CD4+ T cells, TEMRA cells were FACS-enriched.

The chain uses TRBV3-1 and TRBJ1-1; no clear D. Input material: CD4+ T cells from PBMCs. The sequence came from a human donor in good health. CDR3 loop: CASSRPSQQNTEAFF. The CDR3, as DNA: TGTGCCAGCAGCCGCCCGAGTCAGCAGAACACTGAAGCTTTCTTT.